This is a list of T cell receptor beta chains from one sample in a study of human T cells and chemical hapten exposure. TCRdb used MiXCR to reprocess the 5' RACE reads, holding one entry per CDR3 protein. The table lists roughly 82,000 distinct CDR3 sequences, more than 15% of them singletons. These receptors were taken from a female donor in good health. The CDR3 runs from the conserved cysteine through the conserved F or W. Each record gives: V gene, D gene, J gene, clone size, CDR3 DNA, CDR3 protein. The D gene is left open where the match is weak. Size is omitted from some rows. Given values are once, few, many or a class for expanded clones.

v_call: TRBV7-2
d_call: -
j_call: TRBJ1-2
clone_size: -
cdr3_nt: TGTGCCAGCAGTCCCTCCACAGTTAACTATGGCTACACCTTC
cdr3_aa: CASSPSTVNYGYTF

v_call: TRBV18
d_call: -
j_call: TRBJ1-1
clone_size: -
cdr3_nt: TGTGCCAGCTCACCACAAAGGTCAAGGGTCACTGAAGCTTTCTTT
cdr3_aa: CASSPQRSRVTEAFF

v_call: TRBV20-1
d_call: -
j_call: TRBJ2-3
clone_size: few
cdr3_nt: TGCAGTGCTAGGAGCCCAGATACGCAGTATTTT
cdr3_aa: CSARSPDTQYF

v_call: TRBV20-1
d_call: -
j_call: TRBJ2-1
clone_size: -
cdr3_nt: TGCAGTGCTACAAACAATGAGCAGTTCTTC
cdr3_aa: CSATNNEQFF

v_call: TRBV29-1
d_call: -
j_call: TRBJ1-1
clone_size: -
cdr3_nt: TGCAGCGTTGAAGATTGGGGGGGCTCGCAGAACACTGAAGCTTTCTTT
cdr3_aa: CSVEDWGGSQNTEAFF

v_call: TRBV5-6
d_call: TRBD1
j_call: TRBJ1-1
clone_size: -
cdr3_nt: TGTGCCAGCAGCTTGTTGACAGGGAGCACTGAAGCTTTCTTT
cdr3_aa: CASSLLTGSTEAFF

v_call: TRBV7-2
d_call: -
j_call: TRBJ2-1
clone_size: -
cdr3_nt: TGTGCCAGCAGCCAGGACTGGAAATCCTACAATGAGCAGTTCTTC
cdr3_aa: CASSQDWKSYNEQFF

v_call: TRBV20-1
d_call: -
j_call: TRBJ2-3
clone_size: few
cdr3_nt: TGCAGTGCCCCAGGACCGCGGGATACGCAGTATTTT
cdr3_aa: CSAPGPRDTQYF

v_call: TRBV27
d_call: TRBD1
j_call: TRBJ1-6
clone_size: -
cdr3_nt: TGTGCCAGCAGTTATGACAGGGGCTATAATTCACCCCTCCACTTT
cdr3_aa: CASSYDRGYNSPLHF

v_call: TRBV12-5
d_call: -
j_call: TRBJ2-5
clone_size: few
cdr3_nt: TGTGCTAGTGGTTTGGTAGGGGAGACCCAGTACTTC
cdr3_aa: CASGLVGETQYF

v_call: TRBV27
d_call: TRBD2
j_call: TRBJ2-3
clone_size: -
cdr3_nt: TGTGCCGCGGGGGGGGCGATAAGCACAGATACGCAGTATTTT
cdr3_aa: CAAGGAISTDTQYF

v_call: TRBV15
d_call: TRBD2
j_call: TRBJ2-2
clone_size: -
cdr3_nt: TGTGCCACCAGCAGATCGGGACTAGCGACGAACACCGGGGAGCTGTTTTTT
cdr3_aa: CATSRSGLATNTGELFF

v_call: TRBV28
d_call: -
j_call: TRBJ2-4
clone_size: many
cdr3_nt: TGTGCCAGCAGCCCCTCGACTGTAGCAAACATTCAGTACTTC
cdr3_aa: CASSPSTVANIQYF

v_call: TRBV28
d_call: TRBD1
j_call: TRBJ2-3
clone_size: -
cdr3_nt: TGTGCCAGCTACCCACCGGGACAGGGCACAGATACGCAGTATTTT
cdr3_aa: CASYPPGQGTDTQYF

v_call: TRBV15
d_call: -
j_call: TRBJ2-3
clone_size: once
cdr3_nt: TGTGCCACCAGCACTCAGAGGGATACGCAGTATTTT
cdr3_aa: CATSTQRDTQYF

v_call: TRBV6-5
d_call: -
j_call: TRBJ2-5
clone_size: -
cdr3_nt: TGTGCCAGCAGTTCCCCCGGGCCCGGGGAGACCCAGTACTTC
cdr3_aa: CASSSPGPGETQYF

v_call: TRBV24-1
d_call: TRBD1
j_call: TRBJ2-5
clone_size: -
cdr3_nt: TGTGCCACCAGTGATTCGACAGGGGGCTTGAAGACCCAGTACTTC
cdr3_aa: CATSDSTGGLKTQYF

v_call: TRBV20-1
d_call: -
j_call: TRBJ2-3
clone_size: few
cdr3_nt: TGCAGTGCTAGAGATGGGCTAGCGCCAGATACGCAGTATTTT
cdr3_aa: CSARDGLAPDTQYF

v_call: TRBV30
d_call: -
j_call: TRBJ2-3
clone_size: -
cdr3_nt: TGTGCCTTAAGACAGTGGGGGTCGGGTACGCAGTATTTT
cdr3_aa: CALRQWGSGTQYF

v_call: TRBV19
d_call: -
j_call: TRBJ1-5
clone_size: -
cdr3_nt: TGTGCCAGTAGTATAGGCCCCTCGACTGGGAGTAATCAGCCCCAGCATTTT
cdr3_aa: CASSIGPSTGSNQPQHF

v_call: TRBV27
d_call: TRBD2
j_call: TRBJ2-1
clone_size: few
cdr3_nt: TGTGCCAGCAGTTCGATGCGGGGGGGCGAAAGCTCCTACAATGAGCAGTTCTTC
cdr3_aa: CASSSMRGGESSYNEQFF

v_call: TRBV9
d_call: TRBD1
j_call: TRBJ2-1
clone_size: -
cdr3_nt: TGTGCCAGCAGCGGGGGAACCCGGGACAGGGGGATCTCCTACAATGAGCAGTTCTTC
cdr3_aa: CASSGGTRDRGISYNEQFF

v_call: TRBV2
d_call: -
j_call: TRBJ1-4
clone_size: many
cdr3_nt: TGTGCCAGCAGCACACGGAGGATGGGCGAAGAAAAACTGTTTTTT
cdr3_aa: CASSTRRMGEEKLFF

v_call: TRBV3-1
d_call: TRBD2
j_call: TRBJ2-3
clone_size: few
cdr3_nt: TGTGCCAGCAGCCACCGGGGAGCGGGGATGACAGATACGCAGTATTTT
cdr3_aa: CASSHRGAGMTDTQYF

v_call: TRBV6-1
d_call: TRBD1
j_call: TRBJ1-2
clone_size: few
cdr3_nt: TGTGCCAGCAGGACTGGACAGGACCATGGCTACACCTTC
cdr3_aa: CASRTGQDHGYTF

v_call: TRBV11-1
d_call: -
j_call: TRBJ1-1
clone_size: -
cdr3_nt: TGTGCCAGCAGCCAGAGAGGTTGGGGAGCTTTCTTT
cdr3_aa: CASSQRGWGAFF

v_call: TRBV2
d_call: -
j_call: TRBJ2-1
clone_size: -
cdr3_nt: TGTGCCAGCAGTGGTTTTCAACTGGGTGAGCAGTTCTTC
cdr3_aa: CASSGFQLGEQFF

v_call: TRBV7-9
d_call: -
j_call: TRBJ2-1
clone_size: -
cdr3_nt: TGTGCCAGCAGCTTGGGGGGCTCCTACAATGAGCAGTTCTTC
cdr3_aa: CASSLGGSYNEQFF

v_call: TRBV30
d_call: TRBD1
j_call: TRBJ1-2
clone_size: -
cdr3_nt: TGTGCCTGGAGTGTACTTAGAGGGACAGCCTCTAGAAGGACCTATGGCTACACCTTC
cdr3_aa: CAWSVLRGTASRRTYGYTF

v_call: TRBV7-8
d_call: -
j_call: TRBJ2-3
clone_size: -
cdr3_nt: TGTGCCAGCAGCAAACGATCGAGGATGGCCACAGATACGCAGTATTTT
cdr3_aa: CASSKRSRMATDTQYF

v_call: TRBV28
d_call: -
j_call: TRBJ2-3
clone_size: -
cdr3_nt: TGTGCCAGCAGTTTAACCTTTTCTCACACAGATACGCAGTATTTT
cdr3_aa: CASSLTFSHTDTQYF

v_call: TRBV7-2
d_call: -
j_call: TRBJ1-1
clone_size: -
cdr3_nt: TGTGCCAGCAGCTTAGAGGGCAGAGTGAACACTGAAGCTTTCTTT
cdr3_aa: CASSLEGRVNTEAFF

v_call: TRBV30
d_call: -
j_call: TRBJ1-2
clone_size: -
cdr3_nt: TGTGCCTGGAGCCAGGACGGTATCTATGGCTACACCTTC
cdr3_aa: CAWSQDGIYGYTF

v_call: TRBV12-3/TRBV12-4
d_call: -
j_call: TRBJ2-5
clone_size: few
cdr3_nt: TGTGCCAGCAGTTTAGTTGCCGCCGTTGGAGAGACCCAGTACTTC
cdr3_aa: CASSLVAAVGETQYF

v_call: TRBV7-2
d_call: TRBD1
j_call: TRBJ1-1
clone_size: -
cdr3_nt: TGTGCCAGCAGCCCCCGACAGGGGGCGCCTGAAGCTTTCTTT
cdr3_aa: CASSPRQGAPEAFF

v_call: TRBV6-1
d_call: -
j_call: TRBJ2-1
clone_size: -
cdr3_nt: TGTGCCAGCGACGGGGGGCAGCTCCTAGGGAATGAGCAGTTCTTC
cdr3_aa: CASDGGQLLGNEQFF

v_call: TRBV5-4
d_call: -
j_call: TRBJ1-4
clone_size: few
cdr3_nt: TGTGCCAGCAGCTTGGATGGGGGTGGAGGTGAAAAACTGTTTTTT
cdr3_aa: CASSLDGGGGEKLFF

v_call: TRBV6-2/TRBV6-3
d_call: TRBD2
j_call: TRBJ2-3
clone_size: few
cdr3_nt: TGTGCCAGCAGCCCCCTGGCAGCGGGGGGGAGAGTGACAGATACGCAGTATTTT
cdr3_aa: CASSPLAAGGRVTDTQYF

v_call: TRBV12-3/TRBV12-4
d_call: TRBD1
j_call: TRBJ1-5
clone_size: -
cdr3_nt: TGTGCCAGCAGTTTAGAGGGGGCGCGTAATCAGCCCCAGCATTTT
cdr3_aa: CASSLEGARNQPQHF

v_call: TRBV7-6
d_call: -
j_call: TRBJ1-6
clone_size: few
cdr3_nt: TGTGCCAGCAGCCGGGGGACGGATAATTCACCCCTCCACTTT
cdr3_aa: CASSRGTDNSPLHF

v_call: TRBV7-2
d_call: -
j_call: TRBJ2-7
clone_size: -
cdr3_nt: TGTGCCAGCAGCTCCGCTATAGCCCCTACCTACGAGCAGTACTTC
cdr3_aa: CASSSAIAPTYEQYF

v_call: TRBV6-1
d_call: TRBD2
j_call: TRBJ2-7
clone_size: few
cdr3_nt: TGTGCCAGCAGTCCTAGCGGGGCTTCCTACGAGCAGTACTTC
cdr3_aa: CASSPSGASYEQYF

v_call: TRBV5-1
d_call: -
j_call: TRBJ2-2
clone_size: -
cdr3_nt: TGCGCCAGCAGCCCGAACACCCTCGAGGACACCGGGGAGCTGTTTTTT
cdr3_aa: CASSPNTLEDTGELFF

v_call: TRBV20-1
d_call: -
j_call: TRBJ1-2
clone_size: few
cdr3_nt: TGCAGTGCTGTAAAACCCAGGCAAGCCGAAAGGGATGGCTACACCTTC
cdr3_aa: CSAVKPRQAERDGYTF

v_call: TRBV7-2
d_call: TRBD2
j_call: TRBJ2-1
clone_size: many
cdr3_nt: TGTGCCAGCAGCTTCGGGACTACCTCCTACAATGAGCAGTTCTTC
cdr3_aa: CASSFGTTSYNEQFF

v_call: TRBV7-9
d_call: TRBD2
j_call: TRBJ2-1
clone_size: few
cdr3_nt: TGTGCCAGCAGCTCGGGACTAGCGGGATCCTACAATGAGCAGTTCTTC
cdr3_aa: CASSSGLAGSYNEQFF

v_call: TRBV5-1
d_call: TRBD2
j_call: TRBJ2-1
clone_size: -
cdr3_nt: TGCGCCAGCAGCCAGCGGGGGAGGGGTGAGCAGTTCTTC
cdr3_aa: CASSQRGRGEQFF

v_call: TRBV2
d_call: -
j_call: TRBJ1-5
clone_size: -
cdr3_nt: TGTGCCAGCAGTAAGTCCGTTGATCAGCCCCAGCATTTT
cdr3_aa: CASSKSVDQPQHF

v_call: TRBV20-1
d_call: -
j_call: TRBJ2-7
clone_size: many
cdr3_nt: TGCAGTGCTAGATTGGGCGTCCGCGGGGACGAGCAGTACTTC
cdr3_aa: CSARLGVRGDEQYF

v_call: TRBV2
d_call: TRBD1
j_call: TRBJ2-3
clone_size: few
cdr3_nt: TGTGCCAGCAGTCGCGACAGGGAAGTTACAGATACGCAGTATTTT
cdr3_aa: CASSRDREVTDTQYF

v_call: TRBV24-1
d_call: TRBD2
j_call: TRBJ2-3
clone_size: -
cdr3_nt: TGTGCCACCAGTGATAATTTTCCGGGACTAGATTTTCACGGGAGATCAACAGATACGCAGTATTTT
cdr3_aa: CATSDNFPGLDFHGRSTDTQYF

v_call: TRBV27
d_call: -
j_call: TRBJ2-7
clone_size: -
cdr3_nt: TGTGCCAGCAGCCGAATTGCGGGCTACGAGCAGTACTTC
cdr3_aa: CASSRIAGYEQYF

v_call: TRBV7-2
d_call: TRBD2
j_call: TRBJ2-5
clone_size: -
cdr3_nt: TGTGCCAGCAGCTTGGGGACTAGCACTATACGACACCTGACCCAGTACTTC
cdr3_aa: CASSLGTSTIRHLTQYF

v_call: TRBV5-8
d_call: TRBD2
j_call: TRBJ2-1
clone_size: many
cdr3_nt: TGTGCCAGCAGCTCATCGTCCATAGCGGGGGGGCCATATGAGCAGTTCTTC
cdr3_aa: CASSSSSIAGGPYEQFF